This T cell receptor beta chain was identified in a study of T cell responses to AZD1222 COVID-19 vaccine. Study-level findings and limits: Mapped onto spike, vaccine-associated CD4 TCRs spanned it and were dominant at 160-218 and 743-854. An increase in Spike-specific TCR breadth and depth was observed after two AZD1222 doses. Per reports, nearly half of all spike-specific TCRs target regions that are unmutated in variants. It was only a handful of AZD1222 recipients who were seropositive at baseline.

A note on this clone: Its specificity is not known.

Germline CDR1 LNHDA, CDR2 SQIVND (reference sequence). This CDR3 is 14 amino acids long. Germline trimming cut 6 bases from V and 6 bases from J; bases unmatched to any gene: 7. Method: immunoSEQ multiplex PCR; TCRdb's copy keeps in-frame clones and lacks some. The sample has approximately 110,000 clones, approximately 85% seen once. The TCR sequence derives from an adult in good health. The material was peripheral blood, obtained on day 0 of AZD1222 vaccination. The chain combines TRBV19 with TRBJ1-1, with 10 bases aligning to TRBD1. This CDR3 is CASSRDRGLAEAFF. The CDR3 nucleotides read TGTGCCAGTAGCCGGGACAGGGGACTCGCTGAAGCTTTCTTT.